This T cell receptor (beta chain) was captured in a study of cytomegalovirus exposure and HLA in healthy donors. 60 Vbeta and 13 Jbeta primers were used in PCR. Generated by immunoSEQ multiplex PCR, the TCRdb table keeps only in-frame clones and is missing some. The sample contains about 130,000 clones, roughly four fifths of which appear only once. Study-level points and caveats: Prediction of most subjects' HLA-A and HLA-B alleles by TCR beta sequences was reportedly accurate. Analyses of presence and absence presupposed an approximately uniform sequencing depth across donors. Per published reports, the classifier diagnosed cytomegalovirus status with high specificity and sensitivity.

V lost 4 bases to trimming and J lost 0 bases, with 10 bases between them. Germline CDR1 SGDLS, CDR2 YYNGEE. This CDR3 has 15 residues. This clone has more than one count but fewer than ten. Its antigen is unknown. The V call is TRBV9, the J call TRBJ2-2; D remains unclear. The sequenced material came from PBMCs. The receptor's source is a male donor in good health and CMV-seropositive. The CDR3, as DNA: TGTGCCAGCAGCACAGTAGGTACGAACACCGGGGAGCTGTTTTTT. It codes for CASSTVGTNTGELFF.